This TCR beta chain was captured by sequencing in a study of cytomegalovirus exposure and HLA in healthy donors. Study-wide results and limits: TCR beta sequences reportedly predicted the HLA-A and HLA-B alleles of most subjects accurately. A later look showed TCR association rates differing by HLA locus, highest for DRB1 and lowest for HLA-C.

The PCR used 60 Vbeta and 13 Jbeta primers. Sequenced by immunoSEQ multiplex PCR; TCRdb stores in-frame clones only, minus some. The sample has 150,000 to 200,000 clones, 75% to 85% seen once. At the time of sampling, donors were nominally healthy, though unrecorded immune exposures were likely. Comment on this clone: The antigen is not known.

The sequencing input was PBMCs. The origin of this receptor is a male donor in good health and CMV-seropositive.

The CDR3 loop is CASSKLAGGHQETQYF. The CDR3 region has the DNA TGTGCCAGCAGCAAACTAGCGGGGGGCCACCAAGAGACCCAGTACTTC. This chain links TRBV9 with TRBJ2-5; 12 nucleotides line up with TRBD2. Germline values: CDR1 SGDLS, CDR2 YYNGEE. CDR3 length equals 16 residues. With 4 bases clipped from V and 0 bases from J, the junction kept 4 bases outside the gene matches.